This record looks at one T cell receptor (beta chain) sequence and its context. Its antigen is still unknown. Then a second PCR, running roughly 7 to 11 cycles, was carried out with a sample-barcoded 5' primer and a J-beta primer mix. A template-switch adaptor containing 12 random nucleotides labeled each cDNA molecule. TCRdb reprocessed the 5' RACE reads with MiXCR, giving one entry per CDR3 protein. Among about a million distinct CDR3 sequences listed, roughly 52% were seen once. Germline V lookup: CDR1 LGHNA, CDR2 YSLEER. The ends were cut back, 1 base at V and 2 bases at J, with 14 bases in the middle. There are 16 residues in the CDR3. These data come from a study of blood T cells in healthy people across ages. Points from the study as a whole: Estimated diversity that came from one million T cells was considered an underestimate. Naive T cell percentage strongly correlated with TCR beta diversity. Compared with aged donors, long-lived donors showed fewer expanded clones, suggesting selection.

The chain uses TRBV4-3 and TRBJ1-2; tentative D call: TRBD1 (5 bases). This clonotype was sampled from a man aged 25-45 years in good health. The specimen was blood. CDR3 sequence: CASSQGSGLRNYGYTF. The CDR3 DNA reads TGCGCCAGCAGCCAAGGCTCGGGACTTCGGAACTATGGCTACACCTTC.